A single sample is the source of the 30 T cell receptor beta chains below, sequenced in a study of CD8 T cells in Susac syndrome (dated by TCRdb to the late 2010s). Libraries came from the immunoSEQ multiplex PCR assay. RNA was extracted with the RNeasy kit and roughly 0.45 to 1 ug was reverse transcribed using random hexamers. TCRdb took the public reads, trimmed them with fastp at Q25, ran MiXCR for clone calling and kept in-frame beta chains. Each record represents a unique CDR3 protein, reported with the most common genes and DNA among its rows. Present in this sample are more than 150,000 distinct CDR3 sequences, 90% to 96% of which were seen just once. About 0.13% of the sample is taken by the ten largest. The sequencing sample was made of CD4+ T cells from PBMCs. These receptors originate from a human donor with Susac syndrome.

The CDR3 DNA reads TGCAGTGCTAGAGAGGGGGCATTTGGCTACACCTTC. Its translation: CSAREGAFGYTF. V is TRBV20-1 and J is TRBJ1-2; the D gene is possibly TRBD1 (6 bases). The CDR3 covers 12 residues. CDR1 is DFQATT and CDR2 is SNEGSKA in the germline V gene (reference sequence). Deletions cut 0 bases from V and 7 bases from J, with 9 bases between.

V usage is TRBV13 and J usage is TRBJ2-7; TRBD2 agrees at 7 bases. The CDR3 runs 15 residues. After removal of 2 bases from V and 3 bases from J, the junction contained 7 bases not matched to a gene. Germline CDR1 is PRHDT and CDR2 is FYEKMQ (reference sequence). DNA for the CDR3: TGTGCCAGCAGCTTAACCCTAGCGGACAACTACGAGCAGTACTTC. Amino acid sequence: CASSLTLADNYEQYF.

This chain connects TRBV29-1 to TRBJ1-1; D is unclear. V shed 4 bases and J shed 1 base, with 13 bases lying between them. Germline CDR1 is SQVTM and CDR2 is ANQGSEA. This CDR3 comprises 14 residues. This CDR3 reads CSVGLAPSNTEAFF. The CDR3 DNA reads as TGCAGCGTTGGGTTGGCGCCCTCGAACACTGAAGCTTTCTTT.

The V call is TRBV7-2, the J call TRBJ1-3; 8 positions match TRBD1. With 5 bases clipped from V and 6 bases from J, the junction kept 6 bases outside the gene matches. Germline CDR1 SGHTA, CDR2 FQGNSA. This CDR3 comprises 14 residues. Here the CDR3 reads CASSADRGKNTIYF. DNA for the CDR3: TGTGCCAGCAGCGCAGACAGGGGCAAAAACACCATATATTTT.

The J gene is TRBJ2-5, the V gene TRBV2; D remains ambiguous. V dropped 8 bases and J dropped 3 bases, with 7 bases sitting between them. This CDR3 has 11 residues. Germline V gene sequence: CDR1 SNHLY, CDR2 FYNNEI. The CDR3 loop is CASAAKETQYF. CDR3 DNA sequence: TGTGCCAGCGCCGCAAAAGAGACCCAGTACTTC.

The gene calls are TRBV4-3 and TRBJ2-1; 9 bases agree with TRBD1. CDR3 length: 14 amino acids. V was clipped by 1 base and J by 7 bases; unmatched bases: 2. Looked up from germline, CDR1 is LGHNA and CDR2 is YSLEER. The CDR3: CASSQGDRENEQFF. CDR3 in DNA: TGCGCCAGCAGCCAAGGGGACAGGGAAAATGAGCAGTTCTTC.

This chain joins TRBV9 and TRBJ2-1; the D gene is possibly TRBD1 (6 bases). The CDR3 loop spans 14 amino acids. Germline V CDR1 and CDR2: SGDLS, YYNGEE. Trimming removed 4 bases from V and 6 bases from J, with 14 bases in between. CDR3 loop: CASSPTGTFNEQFF. The CDR3 nucleotides read TGTGCCAGCAGCCCAACCGGGACATTCAATGAGCAGTTCTTC.

The chain is built from TRBV28 and TRBJ2-7, with D maybe TRBD2 (6 bases). The CDR3 has 11 amino acids. V lost 10 bases and J lost 5, with 12 bases in between. The germline V gene encodes CDR1 MDHEN and CDR2 SYDVKM. CDR3 nucleotide sequence: TGTGCCACCGGGGGTTTAAACGAGCAGTACTTC. It yields the protein CATGGLNEQYF.

J is TRBJ1-1 and V is TRBV20-1; 11 nucleotides align to TRBD1. Germline CDR1 is DFQATT and CDR2 is SNEGSKA (reference sequence). There are 15 residues in the CDR3. J gave up 1 base and V 6 bases, and 7 bases lay outside the gene matches. This chain's CDR3 is CSAKRTGGPNTEAFF. Written as DNA, the CDR3 is TGCAGTGCAAAGAGGACAGGGGGCCCGAACACTGAAGCTTTCTTT.

This rearrangement joins TRBV10-3 to TRBJ1-1; D is ambiguous. Per germline, CDR1 ENHRY and CDR2 SYGVKD. V was shortened by 7 bases and J by 4 bases, with 10 bases between the two germline ends. CDR3 size: 12 residues. The CDR3 loop is CAIKSSGTEAFF. For the CDR3, the DNA is TGTGCCATCAAGTCATCGGGCACTGAAGCTTTCTTT.

The chain has TRBV7-9 and TRBJ2-1; 10 bases agree with TRBD2. The CDR3 has 16 residues. The germline CDR1 and CDR2 sequences are SEHNR and FQNEAQ (reference sequence). J was trimmed by 10 bases and V by 5 bases; bases with no gene match: 14. This CDR3 reads CASSLTRAGGLGEQFF. CDR3 nucleotide sequence: TGTGCCAGCAGCCTTACCCGAGCGGGAGGGCTGGGCGAGCAGTTCTTC.

The CDR3 loop reads CASSYWQGLGVSTDTQYF. In nucleotides, the CDR3 is TGTGCCAGCAGTTACTGGCAGGGACTGGGTGTGAGCACAGATACGCAGTATTTT. The V gene is TRBV6-5, the J gene TRBJ2-3; D may be TRBD2 (6 bases). This CDR3 is 18 amino acids long. Per germline, CDR1 MNHEY and CDR2 SVGAGI. V lost 1 base and J 0 bases, leaving 17 bases between the germline ends.

This chain connects TRBV6-2 or TRBV6-3 to TRBJ1-1; D remains unclear. CDR3 size: 13 residues. V lost 7 bases and J 1 base, leaving 10 bases between the germline ends. Per the germline V gene, CDR1 is MNHEY and CDR2 is SVGEGT. The CDR3 sequence: CASNAGRNTEAFF. As DNA, the CDR3 is TGTGCCAGCAATGCAGGCCGGAACACTGAAGCTTTCTTT.

The V and J genes are TRBV29-1 and TRBJ2-3; 9 bases map to TRBD1. The CDR3 contains 14 residues. Per the germline V gene, CDR1 is SQVTM and CDR2 is ANQGSEA. V lost 7 bases, J lost 3 bases, and 8 bases stayed unmatched. CDR3 coding DNA: TGCAGCGCTGGGTTGACAGGGGGGACAGATACGCAGTATTTT. Amino acids: CSAGLTGGTDTQYF.

The count of this clonotype is one. The chain has TRBV3-1 and TRBJ2-7; D unclear. The CDR3 is 12 residues long. V was trimmed by 0 bases and J by 7 bases, leaving 7 bases between them. Germline lookup yields CDR1 LGHDT and CDR2 YNNKEL (reference sequence). The CDR3: CASSQDMGEQYV. Written as DNA, the CDR3 is TGTGCCAGCAGCCAAGATATGGGGGAGCAGTACGTC.

This chain links TRBV10-3 with TRBJ2-1; 8 bases are a match to TRBD2. The CDR3 length is 14 residues. V was pared by 2 bases and J by 8 bases, with 5 bases of the junction left unmatched. Germline lookup yields CDR1 ENHRY and CDR2 SYGVKD. The CDR3 is CAISETLAGHEQFF. The CDR3 DNA follows: TGTGCCATCAGTGAGACGCTAGCGGGCCATGAGCAGTTCTTC.

V gene TRBV11-2 combines with J gene TRBJ2-5; 7 bases match TRBD2. V gave up 8 bases and J gave up 4 bases; unmatched junction bases: 4. CDR3 length: 12 amino acids. Germline assignment: CDR1 SGHAT and CDR2 FQNNGV. CDR3 in DNA: TGTGCCAGCGGAGCGGGAACAGAGACCCAGTACTTC. It is translated as CASGAGTETQYF.

The chain combines TRBV20-1 with TRBJ1-2, with TRBD1 identical over 8 bases. The trim removed 3 bases at V and 4 bases at J, leaving 10 bases unmatched. The CDR3 extends over 15 amino acids. The germline CDR1 and CDR2 sequences are DFQATT and SNEGSKA (reference sequence). CDR3 DNA: TGCAGTGCTAGGGGAACGGGACAGGCCTTCTATGGCTACACCTTC. This sequence encodes CSARGTGQAFYGYTF.

This clonotype was counted a single time. The rearrangement joins TRBV2 to TRBJ1-2; D call uncertain. Germline values: CDR1 SNHLY, CDR2 FYNNEI. V gave up 4 bases and J gave up 2 bases, with 11 bases separating them. This CDR3 spans 14 amino acids. The CDR3 loop reads CASSGAVLNYGYTF. CDR3 in DNA: TGTGCCAGCAGTGGCGCAGTGCTGAACTATGGCTACACCTTC.

The chain has TRBV30 and TRBJ2-5, with TRBD1 as a possible D gene (6 bases). The V gene's germline CDR1 is GTSNPN and CDR2 SVGIG (reference sequence). This CDR3 comprises 12 residues. The ends were cut back, 5 bases at V and 5 bases at J, with 12 bases in the middle. The CDR3 reads CAWGGQRETQYF. As DNA, the CDR3 is TGTGCCTGGGGAGGACAGAGGGAGACCCAGTACTTC.

The V call is TRBV11-2, the J call TRBJ1-1; D not resolved. CDR1 and CDR2 from the germline V gene are SGHAT and FQNNGV. This CDR3 comprises 14 residues. V lost 3 bases to trimming and J lost 0 bases, with 8 bases between them. The CDR3 here is CASSFSRLNTEAFF. The CDR3 DNA reads TGTGCCAGCAGCTTCAGTCGTTTGAACACTGAAGCTTTCTTT.

The chain recombines TRBV7-2 with TRBJ1-1; 7 positions agree with TRBD1. The CDR3 is 16 amino acids. V was pared by 5 bases and J by 1 base, with 10 bases of the junction left unmatched. Germline V gene sequence: CDR1 SGHTA, CDR2 FQGNSA. For the CDR3, the DNA is TGTGCCAGCAGCGATTACCTTAACAGGGGGAACACTGAAGCTTTCTTT. This sequence encodes CASSDYLNRGNTEAFF.

The V and J genes are TRBV9 and TRBJ1-3; the D gene is possibly TRBD1 (6 bases). Germline V gene lookup returns CDR1 SGDLS and CDR2 YYNGEE. The CDR3 sequence is 15 residues long. V gave up 2 bases and J gave up 4 bases, with 13 bases separating them. In DNA form, the CDR3 reads TGTGCCAGCAGCGTCCAGGGGTACGTGGGAAACACCATATATTTT. Its protein is CASSVQGYVGNTIYF. The variable domain in full, with the rest retrieved from reference TRBV9 and TRBJ1-3, is DSGVTQTPKHLITATGQRVTLRCSPRSGDLSVYWYQQSLDQGLQFLIQYYNGEERAKGNILERFSAQQFPDLHSELNLSSLELGDSALYFCASSVQGYVGNTIYFGEGSWLTVV.

The chain combines TRBV29-1 with TRBJ2-3; TRBD2 matches 7 bases. Germline V gene data show CDR1 as SQVTM and CDR2 as ANQGSEA. The trim removed 0 bases at V and 1 base at J, leaving 4 bases unmatched. The CDR3 sequence is 15 residues long. CDR3 residues: CSVEDERGGTDTQYF. The CDR3 DNA reads TGCAGCGTTGAAGATGAGCGGGGAGGCACAGATACGCAGTATTTT.

The rearrangement uses TRBV29-1 and TRBJ1-3, with D tentatively TRBD1 (5 bases). V lost 3 bases to trimming and J lost 3 bases, with 12 bases between them. Germline lookup yields CDR1 SQVTM and CDR2 ANQGSEA. The CDR3 is made up of 14 amino acids. CDR3 amino acids: CSVDPGIDGNTIYF. Here the CDR3 DNA reads TGCAGCGTTGACCCAGGGATTGATGGAAACACCATATATTTT.

V is TRBV5-1 and J is TRBJ2-3, with 10 nucleotides matching TRBD1. The CDR3 consists of 16 residues. After removal of 4 bases from V and 5 bases from J, the junction contained 10 bases not matched to a gene. Germline loops: CDR1 SGHRS, CDR2 YFSETQ. As DNA, the CDR3 is TGCGCCAGCAGCGCCGACAGGGGGCGAAGTGAAGATACGCAGTATTTT. Its translation is CASSADRGRSEDTQYF. Filled out from reference TRBV5-1 and TRBJ2-3, the complete variable domain reads KAGVTQTPRYLIKTRGQQVTLSCSPISGHRSVSWYQQTPGQGLQFLFEYFSETQRNKGNFPGRFSGRQFSNSRSEMNVSTLELGDSALYLCASSADRGRSEDTQYFGPGTRLTVL.

The V and J genes are TRBV7-2 and TRBJ1-1; the match to TRBD1 covers 7 bases. With 5 bases clipped from V and 3 bases from J, the junction kept 3 bases outside the gene matches. The CDR3 length is 13 residues. Germline CDR1 reads SGHTA; CDR2 reads FQGNSA. This CDR3 reads CASSHDRDTEAFF. The CDR3 nucleotides are TGTGCCAGCAGCCACGACAGGGACACTGAAGCTTTCTTT.

This rearrangement joins TRBV20-1 to TRBJ2-7, with 7 positions matching TRBD2. The CDR3 length is 15 residues. Germline values: CDR1 DFQATT, CDR2 SNEGSKA (reference sequence). J lost 4 bases, V lost 6 bases, and 15 bases had no gene match. The CDR3 sequence is CSAGKASGKWYEQYF. The CDR3, as DNA: TGCAGTGCGGGAAAAGCAAGCGGGAAGTGGTACGAGCAGTACTTC.

V usage is TRBV15 and J usage is TRBJ2-2; unclear D gene. This CDR3 contains 15 residues. Between the trimmed V and J ends, which lost 1 base and 6 bases, there was a span of 12 bases. CDR1 LNHNV and CDR2 YYDKDF come from the germline V gene (reference sequence). The DNA of the CDR3 is TGTGCCACCAGCAGAGTGCCGAAGGGATCCGGGGAGCTGTTTTTT. As protein: CATSRVPKGSGELFF.

The rearrangement uses TRBV6-2 or TRBV6-3 and TRBJ2-1; D gene uncertain. CDR3 size: 14 residues. Deletions cut 6 bases from V and 3 bases from J, with 12 bases between. Looked up from germline, CDR1 is MNHEY and CDR2 is SVGEGT. The CDR3 protein is CASSYVGVYNEQFF. In DNA form, the CDR3 reads TGTGCCAGCAGCTATGTCGGAGTCTACAATGAGCAGTTCTTC.